This entry features one TCR beta chain sequence. TCRdb re-analysed the 5' RACE reads in MiXCR, keeping a single row per CDR3 protein. Seen here are a few hundred thousand distinct CDR3 sequences, roughly 9.5% observed once, and the top ten hold approximately 3.2%. The sample belongs to a study of identical twins. This CDR3 comprises 14 residues. The V end was cut by 5 bases, the J end by 0 bases, with 12 bases between. Per germline, CDR1 SGHKS and CDR2 YYEKEE (reference sequence). The sample was also linked to a second study, of yellow fever vaccine responses in identical twins.

The specimen sequenced was PBMCs. This chain links TRBV5-5 with TRBJ2-7; D is possibly TRBD2 (7 bases). The sequence came from a woman in her late teens or twenties in good health. CDR3 region: CASSKGGNSYEQYF. The CDR3 nucleotides read TGTGCCAGCAGTAAGGGGGGGAACTCCTACGAGCAGTACTTC.